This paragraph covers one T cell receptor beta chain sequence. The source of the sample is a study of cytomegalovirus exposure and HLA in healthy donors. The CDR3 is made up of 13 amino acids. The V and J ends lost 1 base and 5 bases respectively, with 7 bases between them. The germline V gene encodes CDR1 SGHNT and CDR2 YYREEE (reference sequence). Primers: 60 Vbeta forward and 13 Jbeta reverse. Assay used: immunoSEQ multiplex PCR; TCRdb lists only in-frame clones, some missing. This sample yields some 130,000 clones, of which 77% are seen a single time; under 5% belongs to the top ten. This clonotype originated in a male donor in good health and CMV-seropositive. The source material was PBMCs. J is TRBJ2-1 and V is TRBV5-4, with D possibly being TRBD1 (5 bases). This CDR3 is CASSLFRDNEQFF. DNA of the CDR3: TGTGCCAGCAGCTTGTTCAGGGACAATGAGCAGTTCTTC.